The 10 T cell receptor beta chains below all came from one sample that was sequenced in a study of blood T cell repertoires in COVID-19. Here immunoSEQ multiplex PCR was the method, and the copy in TCRdb shows in-frame clones only, minus some. Here the sample spans 250,000 or so clones, 88% being singletons. Material for sequencing was peripheral blood. The receptors come from a woman aged 60 to 75 with acute or convalescent COVID-19.

The DNA for the CDR3 is TGTGCCAGCAGTGAGCGGGGTGGGGGAAGGGCAAGTGAGCAGTTCTTC. Residues: CASSERGGGRASEQFF. V gene TRBV2 combines with J gene TRBJ2-1; a possible D gene is TRBD2 (6 bases). Trimming removed 3 bases at V and 9 bases at J, with 21 bases between. The CDR3 covers 16 residues. Germline V gives CDR1 SNHLY, CDR2 FYNNEI.

V and J are TRBV27 and TRBJ1-5; D might be TRBD1 (5 bases). CDR1 MNHEY and CDR2 SMNVEV come from the germline V gene (reference sequence). Trimming pared 5 bases from V and 2 bases from J, leaving 13 bases between. CDR3 length: 15 amino acids. CDR3 bases: TGTGCCAGCAGTCTCCAGGGAGGGGGCAATCAGCCCCAGCATTTT. It translates to CASSLQGGGNQPQHF.

This chain connects TRBV6-4 to TRBJ2-1; maybe TRBD1 (5 bases). CDR1 MRHNA and CDR2 SNTAGT come from the germline V gene. The CDR3 extends over 15 amino acids. Trimming stripped 6 bases from V and 1 base from J, with 13 bases between. The CDR3 DNA is TGTGCCAGCAGGCAGGTCGCAGGGTCCTACAATGAGCAGTTCTTC. Residues: CASRQVAGSYNEQFF.

This rearrangement joins TRBV6-5 to TRBJ1-5; 9 bases are shared with TRBD1. The V gene end was trimmed by 5 bases and the J gene end by 2 bases; junction bases not matched to a gene: 4. This CDR3 is built from 15 residues. Germline V CDR1 and CDR2: MNHEY, SVGAGI. CDR3 sequence (DNA): TGTGCCAGCAGTCCCCGGGACAGGGGCAATCAGCCCCAGCATTTT. Translating gives CASSPRDRGNQPQHF.

This sequence joins TRBV7-9 and TRBJ1-3; D not certain. The CDR3 extends over 18 amino acids. Trimming cost V 5 bases and J 3 bases, with 23 bases left between them. Germline CDR1 is SEHNR and CDR2 is FQNEAQ (reference sequence). CDR3 amino acids: CASSPRGNSGSIGNTIYF. Written as DNA, the CDR3 is TGTGCCAGCAGCCCACGCGGAAACTCGGGGTCTATTGGAAACACCATATATTTT.

This chain joins TRBV28 and TRBJ2-1; 8 bases fit TRBD1. The length of the CDR3 is 16 residues. The J segment lost 6 bases and the V segment lost 6 bases, leaving 13 bases of the junction unmatched. The germline gives CDR1 MDHEN, CDR2 SYDVKM. CDR3 in amino acids: CASRDRVGQGLNEQFF. CDR3 DNA: TGTGCCAGCAGGGATCGCGTCGGACAGGGACTCAATGAGCAGTTCTTC.

J is TRBJ1-1 and V is TRBV5-1; D might be TRBD1 (5 bases). V gave up 7 bases and J gave up 1 base, with 20 bases separating them. CDR3 length equals 16 residues. Germline V gene data show CDR1 as SGHRS and CDR2 as YFSETQ. The CDR3 reads CASFPGSGRGNTEAFF. Here the CDR3 DNA reads TGCGCCAGCTTCCCCGGATCCGGGAGGGGGAACACTGAAGCTTTCTTT.

The CDR3 loop is CATSAEWDRDEKLFF. CDR3 nucleotide sequence: TGTGCCACCAGCGCCGAGTGGGACAGGGATGAAAAACTGTTTTTT. V is TRBV15 and J is TRBJ1-4; 9 bases match TRBD1. The CDR3 covers 15 residues. V trimming: 5 bases; J trimming: 6 bases; junction bases outside the gene matches: 7. Germline V CDR1 and CDR2: LNHNV, YYDKDF (reference sequence). The entire variable domain, with the rest obtained from reference TRBV15 and TRBJ1-4, is as follows: DAMVIQNPRYQVTQFGKPVTLSCSQTLNHNVMYWYQQKSSQAPKLLFHYYDKDFNNEADTPDNFQSRRPNTSFCFLDIRSPGLGDTAMYLCATSAEWDRDEKLFFGSGTQLSVL.

The V gene is TRBV3-1 (or the pseudogene TRBV3-2), the J gene TRBJ1-6; weak D call: TRBD1 (6 bases). Germline CDR1 is LGHDT and CDR2 is YNNKEL (reference sequence). The CDR3 spans 15 residues. Trimming removed 2 bases from V and 10 bases from J, with 15 bases in between. The CDR3 DNA sequence: TGTGCCAGCAGCCAAACTCAGGGGTATGGGTCACCCCTCCACTTT. It codes for CASSQTQGYGSPLHF.

This clone was observed a single time. J is TRBJ1-1 and V is TRBV5-1; 7 positions agree with TRBD1. Trimming cost V 4 bases and J 1 base; bases outside gene matches: 7. Germline lookup yields CDR1 SGHRS and CDR2 YFSETQ. This CDR3 region has 15 residues. In nucleotides, the CDR3 is TGCGCCAGCAGCAGAGGACAGGTTACGAACACTGAAGCTTTCTTT. It yields the protein CASSRGQVTNTEAFF.